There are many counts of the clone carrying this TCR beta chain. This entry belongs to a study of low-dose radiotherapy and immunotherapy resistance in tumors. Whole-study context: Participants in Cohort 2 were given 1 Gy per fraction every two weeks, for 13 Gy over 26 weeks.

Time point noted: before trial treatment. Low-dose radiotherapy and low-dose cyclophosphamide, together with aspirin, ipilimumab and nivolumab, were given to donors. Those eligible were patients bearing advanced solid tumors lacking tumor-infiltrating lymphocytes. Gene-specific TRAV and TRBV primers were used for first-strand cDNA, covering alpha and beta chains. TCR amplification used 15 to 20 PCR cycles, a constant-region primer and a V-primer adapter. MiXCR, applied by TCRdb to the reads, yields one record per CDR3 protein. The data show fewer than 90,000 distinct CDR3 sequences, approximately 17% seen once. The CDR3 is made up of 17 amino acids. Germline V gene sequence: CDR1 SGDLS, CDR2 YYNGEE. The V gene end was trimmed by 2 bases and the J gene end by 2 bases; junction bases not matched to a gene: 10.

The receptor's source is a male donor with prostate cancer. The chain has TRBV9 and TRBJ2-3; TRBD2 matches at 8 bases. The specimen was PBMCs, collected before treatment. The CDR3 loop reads CASSVGGGRGVTDTQYF. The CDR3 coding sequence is TGTGCCAGCAGCGTGGGGGGGGGGCGGGGGGTCACAGATACGCAGTATTTT.